This passage covers 15 T cell receptor beta chains from one sample sequenced in a study of shared clonotypes between healthy human individuals. Data came from immunoSEQ multiplex PCR; TCRdb stores just in-frame clones and leaves some out. This sample carries 450,000 to 550,000 clones, 79% of them seen once, and the ten largest clones take roughly 13%. The sample was PBMCs. The receptor set was obtained from a woman aged 40 to 50 in good health. Some clones in this sample may be carry-over from other donors' samples.

J is TRBJ2-2 and V is TRBV4-1, with TRBD1 as a possible D gene (6 bases). The CDR3 runs to 18 residues. The germline gives CDR1 MGHRA, CDR2 YSYEKL. Trimming cost V 2 bases and J 0 bases, with 16 bases left between them. CDR3 sequence: CASSQRVGGGSNTGELFF. CDR3 in DNA: TGCGCCAGCAGCCAAAGGGTTGGGGGCGGCTCGAACACCGGGGAGCTGTTTTTT.

This clone was counted between two and nine times. J is TRBJ2-2 and V is TRBV6-1; D may be TRBD2 (5 bases). CDR3 length: 15 residues. Germline lookup yields CDR1 MNHNS and CDR2 SASEGT. With 6 bases removed from V and 0 bases from J, the gap between germline ends came to 11 bases. The CDR3 is CASSTLVTNTGELFF. As DNA, the CDR3 is TGTGCCAGCAGCACACTAGTTACGAACACCGGGGAGCTGTTTTTT.

This clone is a singleton in its sample. The V call is TRBV6-6, the J call TRBJ2-2; no clear D gene. The V end was cut by 6 bases, the J end by 4 bases, with 15 bases between. The CDR3 is 15 amino acids. Germline V gene data show CDR1 as MNHNY and CDR2 as SVGAGI (reference sequence). CDR3 nucleotides: TGTGCCAGCAGAAGCCACATAGGTTCCACCGGGGAGCTGTTTTTT. It codes for CASRSHIGSTGELFF.

The chain couples TRBV6-8 to TRBJ2-6, with unresolved D. Germline V lookup: CDR1 MNHGY, CDR2 SAAAGT. V lost 5 bases and J lost 5, with 22 bases in between. CDR3 length: 18 amino acids. This chain's CDR3 is CASSESKRSQSRANVLTF. The DNA for the CDR3 is TGTGCCAGCAGTGAGTCGAAACGCTCACAAAGTCGGGCCAACGTCCTGACTTTC.

The chain joins TRBV5-1 to TRBJ2-3, with TRBD1 identical over 9 bases. Germline CDR1 reads SGHRS; CDR2 reads YFSETQ. V gave up 4 bases and J gave up 3 bases; unmatched junction bases: 9. The CDR3 spans 16 residues. The CDR3: CASSVRGQGLTDTQYF. The DNA of the CDR3 is TGCGCCAGCAGCGTCCGGGGACAGGGTTTAACAGATACGCAGTATTTT. Full variable domain (remainder filled in from reference TRBV5-1 and TRBJ2-3): KAGVTQTPRYLIKTRGQQVTLSCSPISGHRSVSWYQQTPGQGLQFLFEYFSETQRNKGNFPGRFSGRQFSNSRSEMNVSTLELGDSALYLCASSVRGQGLTDTQYFGPGTRLTVL.

The J gene is TRBJ2-1, the V gene TRBV18; a possible D gene is TRBD2 (6 bases). This CDR3 spans 17 amino acids. V was shortened by 3 bases and J by 0 bases, with 15 bases between the two germline ends. Looked up from germline, CDR1 is KGHSH and CDR2 is LQKENI. CDR3 DNA sequence: TGTGCCAGCTCACCCGCTAGCGCGAGGAGCTCCTACAATGAGCAGTTCTTC. Protein sequence: CASSPASARSSYNEQFF.

The chain links TRBV6-5 to TRBJ2-7; 8 bases fit TRBD1. The trim removed 6 bases at V and 5 bases at J, leaving 9 bases unmatched. Per germline, CDR1 MNHEY and CDR2 SVGAGI. The CDR3 is made up of 14 amino acids. CDR3 in amino acids: CASSDRTGWNEQYF. CDR3 in DNA: TGTGCCAGCAGCGATCGGACAGGGTGGAACGAGCAGTACTTC.

V gene TRBV6-5 combines with J gene TRBJ2-7, with 8 bases aligning to TRBD1. Per germline, CDR1 MNHEY and CDR2 SVGAGI. The CDR3 contains 14 residues. Trimming cost V 6 bases and J 3 bases; bases outside gene matches: 7. The CDR3 bases are TGTGCCAGCAGGCCGACAGGGGTGATCTACGAGCAGTACTTC. It codes for CASRPTGVIYEQYF.

The table lists this clone with a few counts. The J gene is TRBJ1-1, the V gene TRBV5-6; D is perhaps TRBD1 (5 bases). This CDR3 spans 15 amino acids. CDR1 SGHDT and CDR2 YYEEEE come from the germline V gene. Trimming removed 0 bases at V and 0 bases at J, with 9 bases between. In nucleotides, the CDR3 is TGTGCCAGCAGCTTGGGTCCGGACATGAACACTGAAGCTTTCTTT. This codes for CASSLGPDMNTEAFF.

There are a few counts of this clone. CDR3: CASSLLQEKLFF. For the CDR3, the DNA is TGTGCCAGCAGTTTACTACAAGAAAAACTGTTTTTT. This chain connects TRBV28 to TRBJ1-4; no clear D gene. Trimming left V 2 bases short and J 8 bases short, with 6 bases between. The CDR3 spans 12 residues. Germline lookup yields CDR1 MDHEN and CDR2 SYDVKM.

The rearrangement joins TRBV5-1 to TRBJ2-3; 7 bases are shared with TRBD1. Per the germline V gene, CDR1 is SGHRS and CDR2 is YFSETQ. Losses at the gene ends were 0 bases for V and 0 bases for J; bases not matched to a gene: 4. The CDR3 length is 16 residues. CDR3 sequence: CASSLGQGVSTDTQYF. CDR3 sequence (DNA): TGCGCCAGCAGCTTGGGACAGGGTGTTAGCACAGATACGCAGTATTTT.

In this sample, this clone turned up once. The chain joins TRBV10-3 to TRBJ2-7; TRBD2 aligns across 10 bases. This CDR3 is 17 amino acids long. Per the germline V gene, CDR1 is ENHRY and CDR2 is SYGVKD. Germline trimming cut 3 bases from V and 3 bases from J; bases unmatched to any gene: 11. CDR3 in DNA: TGTGCCATCAGTGATATGAGGACTAGCGGAGCCGACTACGAGCAGTACTTC. Protein: CAISDMRTSGADYEQYF.

The chain joins TRBV7-9 to TRBJ1-2, with D possibly being TRBD1 (5 bases). Germline CDR1 is SEHNR and CDR2 is FQNEAQ (reference sequence). The CDR3 runs 15 residues. Between the trimmed V and J ends, which lost 3 bases and 3 bases, there was a span of 14 bases. The CDR3 DNA is TGTGCCAGCAGCTTGTCAGGGAGGGTGGACTATGGCTACACCTTC. It translates to CASSLSGRVDYGYTF.

The rearrangement uses TRBV7-2 and TRBJ1-5; D may be TRBD1 (5 bases). Trimming shortened V by 4 bases and J by 0 bases, and 13 bases separated the two germline ends. In germline, CDR1 is SGHTA, CDR2 FQGNSA. CDR3 length: 16 residues. CDR3 coding DNA: TGTGCCAGCAGCTGGACCGGGACGGATAGCAATCAGCCCCAGCATTTT. It encodes CASSWTGTDSNQPQHF. Full variable domain (remainder filled in from reference TRBV7-2 and TRBJ1-5): GAGVSQSPSNKVTEKGKDVELRCDPISGHTALYWYRQSLGQGLEFLIYFQGNSAPDKSGLPSDRFSAERTGGSVSTLTIQRTQQEDSAVYLCASSWTGTDSNQPQHFGDGTRLSIL.

The V call is TRBV29-1, the J call TRBJ2-1; 9 bases are shared with TRBD2. Trimming at V came to 6 bases and at J to 6 bases, leaving 21 bases not matched to a gene. The CDR3 is made up of 18 amino acids. The V gene's germline CDR1 is SQVTM and CDR2 ANQGSEA. This CDR3 is CSVTRPGTGTSRGNEQFF. As DNA, the CDR3 is TGCAGCGTGACCCGACCGGGGACCGGGACTAGCAGGGGCAATGAGCAGTTCTTC.